This T cell receptor (beta chain) derives from a study of T-cell reconstitution after alpha-beta-depleted transplantation in children. The CDR3 has 14 amino acids. V lost 6 bases and J lost 4, with 16 bases in between. CDR1 DFQATT and CDR2 SNEGSKA come from the germline V gene (reference sequence). Researchers prepared the TCRbeta library using unique molecular identifiers, the study reports. TCRdb re-analysed the PCR reads in MiXCR, keeping a single row per CDR3 protein. Here the sample spans 400,000 to 500,000 distinct CDR3 sequences, roughly 11% being singletons. This clonotype came up a few times.

The sequence came from a human donor who donated a stem cell graft to a child with acute myeloid leukemia. The V gene is TRBV20-1, the J gene TRBJ2-1; no reliable D call. The sequences come from PBMCs from the stem cell graft donor, collected from the stem cell graft. DNA for the CDR3: TGCAGTGCCCCGGGTCCCCCAAAATACAATGAGCAGTTCTTC. Translation: CSAPGPPKYNEQFF.